Following are 23 T cell receptor beta chains from one sample sequenced in a study of blood T cell repertoires in COVID-19. Repertoires were generated with immunoSEQ multiplex PCR, while TCRdb's copy carries only in-frame clones and drops some. Of over 200,000 clones detected, 75% to 90% appear once; the ten largest clones hold around 5%. Sequenced sample: peripheral blood. The receptors originated from a human donor in a cohort sampled during active COVID-19.

This clone was detected once. The J gene is TRBJ2-7, the V gene TRBV11-2, with unresolved D. This CDR3 is built from 11 residues. The V gene lost 6 bases and the J gene lost 6 bases, with 9 bases spanning the gap. Germline-derived CDR1 and CDR2 are SGHAT and FQNNGV. The CDR3 nucleotides read TGTGCCAGCAGTCTAGAGGCCGAGCAGTACTTC. This encodes CASSLEAEQYF. Full variable domain (remainder filled in from reference TRBV11-2 and TRBJ2-7): EAGVAQSPRYKIIEKRQSVAFWCNPISGHATLYWYQQILGQGPKLLIQFQNNGVVDDSQLPKDRFSAERLKGVDSTLKIQPAKLEDSAVYLCASSLEAEQYFGPGTRLTVT.

This sequence joins TRBV5-1 and TRBJ2-7, with D possibly matching TRBD1 (6 bases). This CDR3 spans 15 amino acids. V was clipped by 0 bases and J by 2 bases, with 12 bases between them. The V gene's germline CDR1 is SGHRS and CDR2 YFSETQ. CDR3 in amino acids: CASSLAAGATYEQYF. In nucleotides, the CDR3 is TGCGCCAGCAGCTTGGCCGCAGGGGCTACCTACGAGCAGTACTTC. The whole variable domain, remainder taken from reference TRBV5-1 and TRBJ2-7, is KAGVTQTPRYLIKTRGQQVTLSCSPISGHRSVSWYQQTPGQGLQFLFEYFSETQRNKGNFPGRFSGRQFSNSRSEMNVSTLELGDSALYLCASSLAAGATYEQYFGPGTRLTVT.

The genes are TRBV11-3 and TRBJ1-1, with a possible D match to TRBD1 (6 bases). The CDR3 runs to 13 residues. The germline gives CDR1 SGHNT, CDR2 YENEEA. V was trimmed by 5 bases and J by 0 bases, leaving 7 bases between them. The CDR3 sequence is CASSRQVNTEAFF. DNA for the CDR3: TGTGCCAGCAGCCGACAGGTGAACACTGAAGCTTTCTTT.

This clone appeared a single time. V is TRBV4-1 and J is TRBJ1-5; weak D call: TRBD1 (6 bases). Per the germline V gene, CDR1 is MGHRA and CDR2 is YSYEKL. V lost 3 bases and J 3 bases, leaving 15 bases between the germline ends. The CDR3 covers 16 residues. The CDR3 reads CASSHGGGRTNQPQHF. In DNA, the CDR3 is TGCGCCAGCAGCCATGGTGGGGGCAGAACCAATCAGCCCCAGCATTTT.

The CDR3 loop is CASSLSGRLSYEQYF. CDR3 DNA: TGTGCCAGCAGTTTATCCGGGAGGCTCTCCTACGAGCAGTACTTC. The chain recombines TRBV27 with TRBJ2-7; TRBD2 matches at 7 bases. Germline lookup yields CDR1 MNHEY and CDR2 SMNVEV (reference sequence). This CDR3 region has 15 residues. V dropped 0 bases and J dropped 0; count of bases not matched to a gene: 2.

This clone occurred once. The rearrangement joins TRBV9 to TRBJ1-1; the match to TRBD1 covers 11 bases. J was trimmed by 4 bases and V by 3 bases; bases with no gene match: 5. Germline V CDR1 and CDR2: SGDLS, YYNGEE. This CDR3 spans 15 amino acids. Here the CDR3 reads CASSASGTGGTEAFF. CDR3 DNA: TGTGCCAGCAGCGCCTCCGGGACAGGGGGCACTGAAGCTTTCTTT.

This chain links TRBV4-2 with TRBJ2-7, with TRBD2 identical over 7 bases. CDR3 size: 16 residues. With 2 bases clipped from V and 2 bases from J, the junction kept 9 bases outside the gene matches. CDR1 LGHNA and CDR2 YNFKEQ come from the germline V gene. In DNA form, the CDR3 reads TGTGCCAGCAGCCAACCCGGCGGGAGTGAGACCTACGAGCAGTACTTC. Translated, it gives CASSQPGGSETYEQYF.

CDR3 bases: TGTGCCAGCAGTCTGGTGGGACAGAGCAATCAGCCCCAGCATTTT. It encodes CASSLVGQSNQPQHF. The V gene is TRBV28, the J gene TRBJ1-5; the match to TRBD1 covers 7 bases. Germline CDR1 reads MDHEN; CDR2 reads SYDVKM. Germline trimming cut 5 bases from V and 1 base from J; bases unmatched to any gene: 5. The CDR3 runs to 15 residues. Full variable domain (remainder filled in from reference TRBV28 and TRBJ1-5): DVKVTQSSRYLVKRTGEKVFLECVQDMDHENMFWYRQDPGLGLRLIYFSYDVKMKEKGDIPEGYSVSREKKERFSLILESASTNQTSMYLCASSLVGQSNQPQHFGDGTRLSIL.

The chain links TRBV25-1 to TRBJ2-7; possible D gene TRBD1, 5 bases. The CDR3 runs 14 residues. V gave up 1 base and J gave up 2 bases, with 9 bases separating them. The germline gives CDR1 MGHDK, CDR2 SYGVNS. This chain's CDR3 is CASSESVRAYEQYF. The CDR3 DNA is TGTGCCAGCAGTGAATCGGTCAGGGCCTACGAGCAGTACTTC.

About this clone itself: This specimen includes other DNA sequences encoding the same CDR3. V usage is TRBV9 and J usage is TRBJ2-1, with D uncertain. In germline, CDR1 is SGDLS, CDR2 YYNGEE. Trimming cost V 0 bases and J 1 base, with 8 bases left between them. The CDR3 has 15 residues. The CDR3 is CASSVEKLSYNEQFF. The CDR3 DNA reads TGTGCCAGCAGCGTAGAAAAGCTATCCTACAATGAGCAGTTCTTC.

The V call is TRBV5-1, the J call TRBJ2-2; D call uncertain. Germline lookup yields CDR1 SGHRS and CDR2 YFSETQ. The CDR3 contains 14 residues. V dropped 3 bases and J dropped 4 bases, with 10 bases sitting between them. The CDR3 loop is CASSSLTGTGELFF. CDR3 coding DNA: TGCGCCAGCAGCTCCCTGACGGGCACCGGGGAGCTGTTTTTT.

This chain uses TRBV7-7 with TRBJ2-1; a possible D gene is TRBD1 (6 bases). Per the germline V gene, CDR1 is SSHAT and CDR2 is FNYEAQ (reference sequence). The V gene lost 5 bases and the J gene lost 7 bases, with 9 bases spanning the gap. This CDR3 region has 12 residues. The CDR3 DNA is TGTGCCAGCAGCCCGGACAGAAATGAGCAGTTCTTC. Encoded protein: CASSPDRNEQFF.

The V call is TRBV4-1, the J call TRBJ2-3; 8 positions agree with TRBD2. The CDR3 has 16 amino acids. CDR1 and CDR2 from the germline V gene are MGHRA and YSYEKL. J gave up 6 bases and V 2 bases, and 10 bases lay outside the gene matches. Here the CDR3 DNA reads TGCGCCAGCAGCCAACCTACTAGCGGCTCACCGGATACGCAGTATTTT. It yields the protein CASSQPTSGSPDTQYF.

V usage is TRBV7-9 and J usage is TRBJ2-7, with D possibly matching TRBD2 (7 bases). The CDR3 consists of 13 residues. V lost 5 bases and J lost 3, with 11 bases in between. Germline V gene sequence: CDR1 SEHNR, CDR2 FQNEAQ (reference sequence). The CDR3 nucleotides read TGTGCCAGCAGCAGGGGAGGGGGCTACGAGCAGTACTTC. Translation gives CASSRGGGYEQYF. Full variable domain (rest looked up from reference TRBV7-9 and TRBJ2-7): DTGVSQNPRHKITKRGQNVTFRCDPISEHNRLYWYRQTLGQGPEFLTYFQNEAQLEKSRLLSDRFSAERPKGSFSTLEIQRTEQGDSAMYLCASSRGGGYEQYFGPGTRLTVT.

The chain carries TRBV24-1 and TRBJ2-2; weak D call: TRBD2 (5 bases). V was clipped by 3 bases and J by 10 bases, with 14 bases between them. The CDR3 runs to 14 residues. The germline gives CDR1 KGHDR, CDR2 SFDVKD. The CDR3 protein is CATSDHTTREELFF. The CDR3 DNA sequence: TGTGCCACCAGTGATCACACCACGAGGGAGGAGCTGTTTTTT.

The V and J genes are TRBV7-9 and TRBJ1-2; D is uncertain. CDR1 is SEHNR and CDR2 is FQNEAQ in the germline V gene (reference sequence). The V gene lost 4 bases and the J gene lost 6 bases, with 12 bases spanning the gap. This CDR3 is built from 13 residues. The CDR3 loop reads CASSSNEANGYTF. The CDR3 DNA reads as TGTGCCAGCAGCTCCAACGAGGCAAATGGCTACACCTTC.

The table lists this clone with a count of one. The chain employs TRBV18 and TRBJ2-7; 7 bases fit TRBD1. Looked up from germline, CDR1 is KGHSH and CDR2 is LQKENI. The CDR3 runs to 16 residues. V dropped 1 base and J dropped 7; count of bases not matched to a gene: 13. CDR3 protein: CASSPQLSTGVGEQYF. In DNA, the CDR3 is TGTGCCAGCTCACCACAATTGAGCACAGGGGTGGGGGAGCAGTACTTC.

This chain joins TRBV5-8 and TRBJ2-7; a possible D gene is TRBD1 (5 bases). Trimming removed 3 bases at V and 6 bases at J, with 10 bases between. CDR1 and CDR2 (germline): SGHTS, YDEGEE. There are 12 residues in the CDR3. DNA of the CDR3: TGTGCCAGCAGCTCCAGGGTTGGCGAGCAGTACTTC. Its protein is CASSSRVGEQYF.

Remarks on this clone: This specimen includes other DNA sequences encoding the same CDR3. The V call is TRBV4-3, the J call TRBJ1-5; 8 bases match TRBD1. The germline V gene encodes CDR1 LGHNA and CDR2 YSLEER. V lost 1 base, J lost 4 bases, and 3 bases stayed unmatched. There are 15 residues in the CDR3. CDR3 nucleotide sequence: TGCGCCAGCAGCCAAGGAGACAGGGGAAATCAGCCCCAGCATTTT. Translation: CASSQGDRGNQPQHF.

The chain has TRBV7-3 and TRBJ2-1, with 7 positions matching TRBD2. The germline CDR1 and CDR2 sequences are SGHTA and FQGTGA. CDR3 length: 18 amino acids. The junction had 23 bases not matched to a gene; V was cut back by 6 bases and J by 9 bases. In nucleotides, the CDR3 is TGTGCCAGCAGTTTATTAGCCTCTTTGGGGGAGGGCCGTGTTGAGCAGTTCTTC. Amino acid sequence: CASSLLASLGEGRVEQFF. The variable domain in full, completed from reference TRBV7-3 and TRBJ2-1, reads GAGVSQTPSNKVTEKGKYVELRCDPISGHTALYWYRQSLGQGPEFLIYFQGTGAADDSGLPNDRFFAVRPEGSVSTLKIQRTERGDSAVYLCASSLLASLGEGRVEQFFGPGTRLTVL.

This clone was detected only a few times. The chain couples TRBV13 to TRBJ2-7; TRBD1 is a possible D gene (5 bases). The germline V gene has CDR1 PRHDT and CDR2 FYEKMQ (reference sequence). With 5 bases removed from V and 5 bases from J, the gap between germline ends came to 19 bases. The CDR3 has 15 residues. CDR3 protein: CASSPWELVGHEQYF. The CDR3 nucleotides are TGTGCCAGCAGCCCCTGGGAATTAGTGGGGCACGAGCAGTACTTC.

This sequence joins TRBV19 and TRBJ1-2; 7 bases fit TRBD1. The CDR3 sequence is 17 residues long. The germline V gene encodes CDR1 LNHDA and CDR2 SQIVND (reference sequence). Unmatched junction bases numbered 12, after V lost 4 bases and J lost 1 base. The CDR3 DNA reads as TGTGCCAGTAGTAAAACGGGACAGTGGACCTTTAACTATGGCTACACCTTC. Residues: CASSKTGQWTFNYGYTF.

V is TRBV2 and J is TRBJ1-2; 7 positions agree with TRBD1. CDR1 and CDR2 from the germline V gene are SNHLY and FYNNEI. CDR3 length: 15 amino acids. V lost 7 bases to trimming and J lost 5 bases; unmatched junction nucleotides: 13. CDR3 DNA: TGTGCCAGCACCCAGCTACAGGGGCGCTCTTATGGCTACACCTTC. Translated: CASTQLQGRSYGYTF.